This entry concerns a single T cell receptor beta chain. This clonotype was picked up many times. This clone's antigen is unknown. No base-level quality is on record; no much larger clone is a single base apart. Library preparation used RACE. For sequencing, a NextSeq 500 was employed. During library preparation, unique molecular identifiers were attached to individual cDNA molecules so that TCRs could be counted in a quantitative, reproducible way. Each blood RNA sample was used to sequence both TCR alpha and TCR beta chains. Per the original workflow: A median of around 100,000 TCRs per sample was observed, with a range of about 20,000 to 750,000. V, J and CDR3 annotation of the TCR reads was carried out using the Decombinator software suite. For PS versus PT1 abundance plots, all samples were subsampled to the same number of TCRs (28,000). Expanded TCRs were defined as absent before sensitization and observed at least eight times at the 2-week time point. TCRdb reprocessing: public reads trimmed at Q25 with fastp, clones called with MiXCR, in-frame beta chains kept. Records with the same CDR3 protein are collapsed into one entry carrying the most frequent genes and DNA. The V and J calls, along with clone size, are taken from TCRdb and not from the paper's own processing. The sample contains 50,000 to 70,000 distinct CDR3 sequences, around 10% of them found a single time. The top ten hold 9.6% of the sample.

The data were taken from a study of human T cells and chemical hapten exposure (dated by TCRdb to the early 2020s). For the study in its entirety: For sensitization, 2% DPC in acetone was applied to a roughly 2 cm by roughly 2 cm area of upper inner arm skin. The study tracked peripheral blood TCR repertoire changes in vivo during primary and secondary sensitization to the hapten diphenylcyclopropenone (DPC) in alopecia patients. Libraries were pooled for sequencing, and per-sample TCR yields varied mainly because of small differences in library volumes within the pool. Throughout the approximately 23-week study period, patients were also given weekly therapeutic DPC doses on the scalp. About 28 alopecia patients gave blood for TCR sequencing at one to four time points (pre-sensitization, 2, 6 and 24 weeks). The patient cohort, mostly female, included alopecia areata with under or over 50% scalp involvement, alopecia totalis and alopecia universalis. Patch testing on the upper back used Finn chambers containing 0.01% DPC, with scoring done after 6 days according to International Contact Dermatitis Research Group standards. Blood samples were taken from patients before sensitization (week 0) and at 2, 6 and about 24 weeks after DPC sensitization. Study-wide conclusions, independent of this receptor: Patch test score was positively correlated with the number of PT1 expanded TCRs, with significance at thresholds 8, 16 and 32 but not at 4. DPC sensitization did not change how many TCRs were above 1 in 1000 frequency, and no evidence was found of alterations in global repertoire structure. Compared with pre-sensitization or healthy control sets, expanded TCRs formed significantly more large CDR3 similarity clusters, which is consistent with antigen-driven responses. After repeated subsampling, changes were observed in the strength of the expansion versus patch-test correlation and in the threshold at which the correlation became significant. Because every patient had alopecia, a presumed autoimmune disease, the patients' immune response might differ from that of healthy individuals.

V is reduced by 7 bases and J by 6 bases, leaving a spacing of 22 bases between them. Reading the germline V gene gives CDR1 MDHEN and CDR2 SYDVKM. The CDR3 runs 15 amino acids, cysteine and phenylalanine included. Only the CDR3 DNA stays, 45 bases, in frame from base 1. The sample's time point label is to be understood as: pre-sensitization, week 0. What this sample's treatment or condition label stands for: therapeutic diphenylcyclopropenone sensitization with weekly scalp DPC. At every patch-test visit, the blood draw took place before the patch test was put on. Patients were considered eligible if aged 18 to 70, diagnosed with alopecia and deemed suitable for DPC therapy, and patients were excluded if pregnant. Total RNA was isolated from unfractionated whole blood collected in Tempus Blood RNA tubes.

In this chain, TRBV28 is recombined with TRBJ2-7; the D gene cannot be named for sure. The source of this sequence is a man aged 35 to 55 with alopecia areata. Some clones in this sample may be carry-over from other donors' samples. This specimen was whole blood, taken in connection with sensitization to the hapten diphenylcyclopropenone (DPC). The CDR3 protein is CASKLVGIPFGEQYF. The DNA sequence is as follows: TGTGCCAGCAAGTTGGTCGGCATCCCTTTTGGCGAGCAGTACTTC.